Included here is one TCR beta chain sequence, with context. The CDR3 loop spans 13 amino acids. Trimming pared 4 bases from V and 4 bases from J, leaving 13 bases between. Germline CDR1 reads GTSNPN; CDR2 reads SVGIG (reference sequence). This sample was included in a study of long-term antiretroviral therapy in people with HIV. The immunoSEQ assay was v3.0, run at survey level. Data came from immunoSEQ multiplex PCR; TCRdb stores just in-frame clones and leaves some out. The table lists about 12,000 clones, around 79% of them singletons, with roughly 14% in the top ten. The sample here was unsorted PBMCs, taken 3.1 years before starting antiretroviral therapy. V gene TRBV30 combines with J gene TRBJ1-2; maybe TRBD1 (5 bases). The receptor was isolated from a man aged 35 to 55 with HIV. This CDR3 is CAWMLEGTYGYTF. CDR3 sequence (DNA): TGTGCCTGGATGTTGGAGGGGACCTATGGCTACACCTTC.